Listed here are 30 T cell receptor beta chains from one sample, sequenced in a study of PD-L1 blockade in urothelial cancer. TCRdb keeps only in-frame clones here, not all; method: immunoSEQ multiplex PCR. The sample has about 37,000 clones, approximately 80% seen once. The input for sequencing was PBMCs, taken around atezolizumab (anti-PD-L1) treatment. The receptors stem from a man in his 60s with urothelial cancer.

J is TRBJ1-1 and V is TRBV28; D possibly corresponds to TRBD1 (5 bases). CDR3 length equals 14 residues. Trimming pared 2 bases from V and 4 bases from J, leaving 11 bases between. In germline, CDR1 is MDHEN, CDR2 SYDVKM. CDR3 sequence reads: CASSLQGRGTEAFF. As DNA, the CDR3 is TGTGCCAGCAGTTTACAGGGTAGGGGCACTGAAGCTTTCTTT.

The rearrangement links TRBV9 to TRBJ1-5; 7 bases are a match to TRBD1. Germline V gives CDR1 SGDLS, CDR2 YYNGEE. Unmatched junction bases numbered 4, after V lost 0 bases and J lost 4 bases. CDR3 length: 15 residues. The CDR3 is CASSVGQGVNQPQHF. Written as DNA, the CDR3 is TGTGCCAGCAGCGTAGGCCAGGGGGTGAATCAGCCCCAGCATTTT.

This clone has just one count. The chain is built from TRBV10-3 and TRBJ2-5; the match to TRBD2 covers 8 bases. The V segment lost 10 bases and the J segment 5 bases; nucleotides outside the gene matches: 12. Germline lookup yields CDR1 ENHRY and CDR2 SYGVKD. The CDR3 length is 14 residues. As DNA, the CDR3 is TGTGCCACCACGGGGGGGCTCTCCGGGGAGACCCAGTACTTC. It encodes CATTGGLSGETQYF.

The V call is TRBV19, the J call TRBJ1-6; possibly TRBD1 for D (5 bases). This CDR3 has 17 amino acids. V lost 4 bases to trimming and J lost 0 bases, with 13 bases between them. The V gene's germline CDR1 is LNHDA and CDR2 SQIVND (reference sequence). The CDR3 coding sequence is TGTGCCAGTAGTAGCGGGACGGAGAGCTCCTATAATTCACCCCTCCACTTT. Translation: CASSSGTESSYNSPLHF.

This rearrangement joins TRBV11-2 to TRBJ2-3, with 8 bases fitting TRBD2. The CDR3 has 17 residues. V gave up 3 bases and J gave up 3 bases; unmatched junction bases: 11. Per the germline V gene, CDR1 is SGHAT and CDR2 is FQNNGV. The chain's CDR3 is CASSLRARGGPTDTQYF. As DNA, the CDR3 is TGTGCCAGCAGCTTGAGAGCTCGGGGGGGCCCAACAGATACGCAGTATTTT.

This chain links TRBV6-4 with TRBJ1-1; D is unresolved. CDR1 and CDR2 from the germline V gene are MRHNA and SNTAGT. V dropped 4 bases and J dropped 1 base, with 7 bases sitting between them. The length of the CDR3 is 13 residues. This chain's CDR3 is CASSAGRNTEAFF. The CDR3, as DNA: TGTGCCAGCAGTGCCGGGAGGAACACTGAAGCTTTCTTT.

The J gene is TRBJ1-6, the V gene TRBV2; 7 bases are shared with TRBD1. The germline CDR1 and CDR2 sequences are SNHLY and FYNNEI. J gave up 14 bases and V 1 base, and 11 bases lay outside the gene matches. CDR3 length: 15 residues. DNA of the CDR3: TGTGCCAGCAGTGAAGACAGGGGCAGGACCAAAGCCCTCCACTTT. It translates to CASSEDRGRTKALHF.

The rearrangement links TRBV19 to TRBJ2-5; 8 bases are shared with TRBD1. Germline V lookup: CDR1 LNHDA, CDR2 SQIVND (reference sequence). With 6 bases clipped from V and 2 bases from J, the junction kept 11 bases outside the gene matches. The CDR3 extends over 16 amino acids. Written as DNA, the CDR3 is TGTGCCAGTAGACGGCGGGGCGGGACAGGACAAGAGACCCAGTACTTC. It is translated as CASRRRGGTGQETQYF.

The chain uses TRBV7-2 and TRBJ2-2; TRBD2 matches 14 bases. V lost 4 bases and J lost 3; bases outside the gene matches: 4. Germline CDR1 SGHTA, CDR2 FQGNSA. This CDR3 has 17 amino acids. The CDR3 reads CASSSGLAGAYTGELFF. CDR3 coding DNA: TGTGCCAGCAGCTCGGGACTAGCGGGGGCCTACACCGGGGAGCTGTTTTTT.

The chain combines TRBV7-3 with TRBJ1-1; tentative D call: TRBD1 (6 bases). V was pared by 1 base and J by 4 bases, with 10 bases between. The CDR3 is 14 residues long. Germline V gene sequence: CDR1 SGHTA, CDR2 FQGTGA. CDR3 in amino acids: CASSLRGGITEAFF. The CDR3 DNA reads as TGTGCCAGCAGCTTAAGGGGGGGCATCACTGAAGCTTTCTTT.

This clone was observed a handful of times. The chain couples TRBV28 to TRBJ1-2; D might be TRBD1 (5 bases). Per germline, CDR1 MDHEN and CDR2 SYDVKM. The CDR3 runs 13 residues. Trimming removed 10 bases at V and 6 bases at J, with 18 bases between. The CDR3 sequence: CATTEQESDGYTF. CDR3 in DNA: TGTGCCACCACCGAACAGGAATCTGATGGCTACACCTTC.

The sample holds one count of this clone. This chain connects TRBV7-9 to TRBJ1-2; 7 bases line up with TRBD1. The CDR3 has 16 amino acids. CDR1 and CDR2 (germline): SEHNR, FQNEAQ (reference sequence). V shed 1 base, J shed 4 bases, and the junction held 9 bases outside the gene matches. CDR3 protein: CASSLVGSNRGYGYTF. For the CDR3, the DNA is TGTGCCAGCAGCTTAGTAGGGTCAAACAGGGGCTATGGCTACACCTTC.

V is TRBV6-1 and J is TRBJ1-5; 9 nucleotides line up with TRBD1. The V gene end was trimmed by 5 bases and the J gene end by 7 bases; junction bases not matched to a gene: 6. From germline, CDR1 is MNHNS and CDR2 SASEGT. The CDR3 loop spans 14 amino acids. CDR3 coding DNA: TGTGCCAGCAGTCCTAGGACAGGGGCACAGCCCCAGCATTTT. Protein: CASSPRTGAQPQHF.

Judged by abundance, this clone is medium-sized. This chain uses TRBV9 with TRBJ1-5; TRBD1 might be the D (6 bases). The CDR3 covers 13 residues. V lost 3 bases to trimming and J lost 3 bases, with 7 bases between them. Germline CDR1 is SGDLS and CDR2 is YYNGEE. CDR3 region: CASSEGDNQPQHF. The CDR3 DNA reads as TGTGCCAGCAGCGAGGGGGACAATCAGCCCCAGCATTTT.

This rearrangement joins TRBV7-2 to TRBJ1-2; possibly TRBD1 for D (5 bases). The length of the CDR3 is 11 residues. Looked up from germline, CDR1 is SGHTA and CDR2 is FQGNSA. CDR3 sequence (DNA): TGTGTCTCCAGGGCGTTGAGTGGCTACACCTTC. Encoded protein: CVSRALSGYTF.

The chain's CDR3 is CASSQEGGGFSYNEQFF. The CDR3 nucleotides read TGCGCCAGCAGCCAAGAGGGAGGGGGGTTCTCCTACAATGAGCAGTTCTTC. This chain uses TRBV4-1 with TRBJ2-1; D is perhaps TRBD2 (7 bases). This CDR3 region has 17 residues. Germline assignment: CDR1 MGHRA and CDR2 YSYEKL. Trimming left V 0 bases short and J 0 bases short, with 12 bases between.

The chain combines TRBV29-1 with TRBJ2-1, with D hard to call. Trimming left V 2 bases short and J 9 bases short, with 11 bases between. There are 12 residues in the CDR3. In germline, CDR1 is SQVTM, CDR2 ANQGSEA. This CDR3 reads CSVEQVFGEQFF. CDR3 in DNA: TGCAGCGTTGAACAGGTGTTCGGTGAGCAGTTCTTC.

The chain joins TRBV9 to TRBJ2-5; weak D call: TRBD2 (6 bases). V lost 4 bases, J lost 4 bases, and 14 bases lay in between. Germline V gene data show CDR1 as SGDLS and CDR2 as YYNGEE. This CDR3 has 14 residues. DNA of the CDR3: TGTGCCAGCAGCCCGTCCGGGGGAGGAGAGACCCAGTACTTC. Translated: CASSPSGGGETQYF.

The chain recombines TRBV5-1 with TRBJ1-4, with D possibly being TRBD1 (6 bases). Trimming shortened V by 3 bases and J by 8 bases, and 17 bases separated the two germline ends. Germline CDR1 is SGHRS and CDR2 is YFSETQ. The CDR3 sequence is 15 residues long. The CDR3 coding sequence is TGCGCCAGCAGCTCGGGAGGGGGTTCACGGGAAAAACTGTTTTTT. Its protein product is CASSSGGGSREKLFF.

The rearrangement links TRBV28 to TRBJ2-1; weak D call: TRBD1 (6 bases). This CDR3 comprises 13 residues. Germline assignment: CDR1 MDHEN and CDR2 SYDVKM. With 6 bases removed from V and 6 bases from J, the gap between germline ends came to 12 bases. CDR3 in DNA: TGTGCCAGCAGGGGGGCTACGGTCAATGAGCAGTTCTTC. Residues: CASRGATVNEQFF.

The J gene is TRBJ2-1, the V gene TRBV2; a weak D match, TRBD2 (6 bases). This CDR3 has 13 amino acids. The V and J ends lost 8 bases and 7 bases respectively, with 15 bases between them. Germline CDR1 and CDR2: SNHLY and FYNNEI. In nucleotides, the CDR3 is TGTGCCAGCGCGGGAAGGATTCGGAATGAGCAGTTCTTC. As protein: CASAGRIRNEQFF. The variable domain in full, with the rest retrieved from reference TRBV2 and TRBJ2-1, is EPEVTQTPSHQVTQMGQEVILRCVPISNHLYFYWYRQILGQKVEFLVSFYNNEISEKSEIFDDQFSVERPDGSNFTLKIRSTKLEDSAMYFCASAGRIRNEQFFGPGTRLTVL.

The CDR3 nucleotides read TGCAGCGTTGAAGAAGGGAGGGAGCAGTACTTC. Amino acids: CSVEEGREQYF. The rearrangement uses TRBV29-1 and TRBJ2-7, with a tentative D call TRBD2 (6 bases). Between the trimmed V and J ends, which lost 0 bases and 7 bases, there was a span of 7 bases. The CDR3 has 11 residues. From germline, CDR1 is SQVTM and CDR2 ANQGSEA.

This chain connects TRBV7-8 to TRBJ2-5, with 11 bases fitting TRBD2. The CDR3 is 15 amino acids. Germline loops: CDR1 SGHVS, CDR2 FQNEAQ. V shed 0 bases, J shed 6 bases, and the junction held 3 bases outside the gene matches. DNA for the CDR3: TGTGCCAGCAGCTTAGCGACTAGCGGGGCCCAGACCCAGTACTTC. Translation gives CASSLATSGAQTQYF.

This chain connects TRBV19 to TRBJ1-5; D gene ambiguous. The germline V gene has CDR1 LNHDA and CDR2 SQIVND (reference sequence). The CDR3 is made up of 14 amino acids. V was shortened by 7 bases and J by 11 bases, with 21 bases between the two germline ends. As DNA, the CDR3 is TGTGCCAGTACCCAAACAGTGACCGCGCAGGCCCAGCATTTT. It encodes CASTQTVTAQAQHF. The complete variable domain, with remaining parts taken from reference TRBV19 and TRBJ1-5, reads DGGITQSPKYLFRKEGQNVTLSCEQNLNHDAMYWYRQDPGQGLRLIYYSQIVNDFQKGDIAEGYSVSREKKESFPLTVTSAQKNPTAFYLCASTQTVTAQAQHFGDGTRLSIL.

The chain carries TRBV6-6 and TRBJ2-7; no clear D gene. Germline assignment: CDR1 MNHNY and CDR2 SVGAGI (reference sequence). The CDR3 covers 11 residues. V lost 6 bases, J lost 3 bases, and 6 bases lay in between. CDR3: CASRSFYEQYF. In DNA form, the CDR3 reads TGTGCCAGCAGAAGCTTCTACGAGCAGTACTTC.

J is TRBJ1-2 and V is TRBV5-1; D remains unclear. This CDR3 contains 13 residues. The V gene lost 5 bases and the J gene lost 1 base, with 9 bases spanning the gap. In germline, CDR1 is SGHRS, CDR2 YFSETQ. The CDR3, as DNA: TGCGCCAGCAGAACCGTAGATAACTATGGCTACACCTTC. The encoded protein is CASRTVDNYGYTF.

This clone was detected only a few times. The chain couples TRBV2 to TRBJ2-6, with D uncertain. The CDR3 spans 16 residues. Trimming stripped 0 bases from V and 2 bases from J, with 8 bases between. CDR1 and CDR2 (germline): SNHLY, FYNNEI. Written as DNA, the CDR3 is TGTGCCAGCAGTGAAGCGCGGCCAACTGGGGCCAACGTCCTGACTTTC. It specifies CASSEARPTGANVLTF.

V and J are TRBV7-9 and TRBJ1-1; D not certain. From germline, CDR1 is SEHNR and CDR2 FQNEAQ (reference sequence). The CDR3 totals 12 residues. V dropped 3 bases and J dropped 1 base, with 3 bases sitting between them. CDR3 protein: CASSFQNTEAFF. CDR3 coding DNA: TGTGCCAGCAGCTTTCAGAACACTGAAGCTTTCTTT.

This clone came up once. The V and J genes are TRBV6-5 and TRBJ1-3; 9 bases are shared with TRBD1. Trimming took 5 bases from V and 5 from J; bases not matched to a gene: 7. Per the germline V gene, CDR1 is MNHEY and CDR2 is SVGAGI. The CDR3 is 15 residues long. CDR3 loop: CASSRGGQGRNTIYF. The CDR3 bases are TGTGCCAGCAGTCGGGGGGGACAGGGCAGAAACACCATATATTTT.

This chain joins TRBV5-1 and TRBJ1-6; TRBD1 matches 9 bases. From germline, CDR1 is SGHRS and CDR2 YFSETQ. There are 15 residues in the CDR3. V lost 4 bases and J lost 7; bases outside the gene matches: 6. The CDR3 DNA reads TGCGCCAGCAGCCCCACAGGGGGCGCAAATTCACCCCTCCACTTT. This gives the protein CASSPTGGANSPLHF. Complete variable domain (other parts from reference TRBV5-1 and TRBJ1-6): KAGVTQTPRYLIKTRGQQVTLSCSPISGHRSVSWYQQTPGQGLQFLFEYFSETQRNKGNFPGRFSGRQFSNSRSEMNVSTLELGDSALYLCASSPTGGANSPLHFGNGTRLTVT.